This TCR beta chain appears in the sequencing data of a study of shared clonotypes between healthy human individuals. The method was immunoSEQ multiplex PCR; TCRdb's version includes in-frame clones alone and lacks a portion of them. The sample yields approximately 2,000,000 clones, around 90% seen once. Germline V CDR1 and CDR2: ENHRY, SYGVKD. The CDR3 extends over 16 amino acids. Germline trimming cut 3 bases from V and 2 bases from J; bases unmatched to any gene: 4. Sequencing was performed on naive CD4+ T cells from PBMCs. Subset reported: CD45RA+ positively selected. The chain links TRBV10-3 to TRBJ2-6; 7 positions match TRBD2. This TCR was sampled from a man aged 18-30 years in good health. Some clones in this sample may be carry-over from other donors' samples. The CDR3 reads CAISEIGGAGANVLTF. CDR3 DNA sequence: TGTGCCATCAGTGAAATTGGGGGGGCTGGGGCCAACGTCCTGACTTTC.